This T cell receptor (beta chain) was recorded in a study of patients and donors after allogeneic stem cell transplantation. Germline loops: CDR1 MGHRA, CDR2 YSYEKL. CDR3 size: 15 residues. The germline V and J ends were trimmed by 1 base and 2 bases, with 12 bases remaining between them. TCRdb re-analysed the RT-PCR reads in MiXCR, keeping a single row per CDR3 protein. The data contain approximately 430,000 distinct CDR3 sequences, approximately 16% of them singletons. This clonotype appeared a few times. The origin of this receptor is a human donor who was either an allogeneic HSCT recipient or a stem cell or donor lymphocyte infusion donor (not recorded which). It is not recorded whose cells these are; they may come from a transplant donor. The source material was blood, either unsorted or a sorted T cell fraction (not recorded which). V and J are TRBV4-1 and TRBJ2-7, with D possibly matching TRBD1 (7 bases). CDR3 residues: CASSQVGGGAYEQYF. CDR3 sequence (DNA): TGCGCCAGCAGCCAAGTAGGAGGGGGCGCCTACGAGCAGTACTTC.